This TCR beta chain was observed in a study of blood T cell repertoires in COVID-19. At the level of the study: Some COVID-19 samples were acute and others convalescent; all came from the United States, Italy and Spain.

TCRdb keeps only in-frame clones here, not all; method: immunoSEQ multiplex PCR. This table has some 80,000 clones, around 79% appearing once. Per the germline V gene, CDR1 is SGHAT and CDR2 is FQNNGV. Trimming removed 5 bases from V and 5 bases from J, with 15 bases in between. CDR3 length: 14 residues. The sequence came from a woman aged 80 or older with active or convalescent COVID-19. The sample consisted of peripheral blood. V gene TRBV11-2 combines with J gene TRBJ2-5, with D perhaps TRBD1 (6 bases). The CDR3 loop reads CASSADRLRETQYF. Written as DNA, the CDR3 is TGTGCCAGCAGCGCGGACAGATTGAGGGAGACCCAGTACTTC.